This record looks at one T cell receptor (beta chain) sequence and its context. The target antigen is unknown. This record comes from a study of T cell repertoires in aging, cancer and after chemotherapy. Overall study context: Healthy donor repertoires were recorded over several months to years and showed clear clonal overlap.

The study, taken as a whole, reports: Healthy donors lost TCR diversity with age mainly through richness, cancer patients through richness and evenness.

TCR beta rearrangements were amplified from peripheral blood genomic DNA. A mixed TRB-A/B primer pool amplified rearranged TRB by multiplex touch-down PCR. TCRdb recomputed calls from the multiplex PCR reads with MiXCR, one row per CDR3 protein. The table includes 8,000 or so distinct CDR3 sequences, 25% to 40% detected once. With V trimmed by 7 bases and J by 0 bases, 7 bases remained unmatched. This CDR3 spans 14 amino acids. In germline, CDR1 is SQVTM, CDR2 ANQGSEA. The chain links TRBV29-1 to TRBJ1-1; 8 bases are a match to TRBD1. The receptor was derived from a human donor in good health. Sequencing input: blood. CDR3 sequence: CSASPDRVNTEAFF. For the CDR3, the DNA is TGCAGCGCTTCCCCGGACAGGGTGAACACTGAAGCTTTCTTT.